These 4 T cell receptor beta chains originate from one sample sequenced in a study of T cells in Graves' hyperthyroidism and ophthalmopathy. The source material, RNA transcripts, was used to amplify TCR beta CDR3 regions. First-round RT-PCR with HTBI primers amplified the TCR CDR3 region. TCRdb independently ran MiXCR on the multiplex PCR reads; one entry per CDR3 protein. The sample has roughly 380,000 distinct CDR3 sequences; approximately 12% are singletons. Material for sequencing was blood. Receptors were obtained from a man aged 25 to 40 with Graves' hyperthyroidism that later progressed to Graves' ophthalmopathy.

This clonotype was seen more than once but under ten times. The rearrangement uses TRBV29-1 and TRBJ2-7; D is uncertain. Trimming removed 6 bases from V and 3 bases from J, with 6 bases in between. The CDR3 spans 10 residues. Germline V gene lookup returns CDR1 SQVTM and CDR2 ANQGSEA. The CDR3 protein is CSVWIYEQYF. As DNA, the CDR3 is TGCAGCGTCTGGATCTACGAGCAGTACTTC.

This clonotype was detected many times. J is TRBJ1-1 and V is TRBV6-1; D is unclear. Germline V gives CDR1 MNHNS, CDR2 SASEGT. The CDR3 has 15 residues. V shed 2 bases and J shed 0 bases, with 10 bases lying between them. As DNA, the CDR3 is TGTGCCAGCAGTGAATTCAAGAACATGAACACTGAAGCTTTCTTT. Protein product: CASSEFKNMNTEAFF.

In its sample, this clonotype was seen a few times. The chain joins TRBV18 to TRBJ2-1; D is possibly TRBD1 or TRBD2 (6 bases each). CDR1 and CDR2 (germline): KGHSH, LQKENI. The CDR3 has 13 residues. V lost 6 bases, J lost 8 bases, and 14 bases lay in between. CDR3 in amino acids: CASSGGGLDEQFF. The CDR3 DNA follows: TGTGCCAGCTCTGGTGGGGGGCTCGATGAGCAGTTCTTC.

This clonotype was observed a few times. The chain couples TRBV28 to TRBJ2-3; D is possibly TRBD1 (6 bases). This CDR3 is 13 amino acids long. The V and J ends lost 5 bases and 2 bases respectively, with 8 bases between them. Germline V gives CDR1 MDHEN, CDR2 SYDVKM. As DNA, the CDR3 is TGTGCCAGCAGTGGGACAAACACAGATACGCAGTATTTT. This sequence encodes CASSGTNTDTQYF.